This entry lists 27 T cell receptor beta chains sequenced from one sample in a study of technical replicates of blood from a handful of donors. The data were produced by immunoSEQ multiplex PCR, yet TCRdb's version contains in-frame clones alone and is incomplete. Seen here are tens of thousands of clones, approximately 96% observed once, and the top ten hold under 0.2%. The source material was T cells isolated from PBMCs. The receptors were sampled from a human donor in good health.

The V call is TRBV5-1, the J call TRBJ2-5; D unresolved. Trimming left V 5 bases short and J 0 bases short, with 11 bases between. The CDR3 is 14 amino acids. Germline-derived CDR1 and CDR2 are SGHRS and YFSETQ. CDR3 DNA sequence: TGCGCCAGCAGGTGGCGGCAGAACCAAGAGACCCAGTACTTC. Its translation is CASRWRQNQETQYF.

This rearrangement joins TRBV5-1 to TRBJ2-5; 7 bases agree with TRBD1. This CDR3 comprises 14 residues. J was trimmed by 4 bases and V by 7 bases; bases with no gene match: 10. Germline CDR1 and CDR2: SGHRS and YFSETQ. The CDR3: CASFIDREGETQYF. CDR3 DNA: TGCGCCAGCTTCATCGACAGGGAAGGAGAGACCCAGTACTTC.

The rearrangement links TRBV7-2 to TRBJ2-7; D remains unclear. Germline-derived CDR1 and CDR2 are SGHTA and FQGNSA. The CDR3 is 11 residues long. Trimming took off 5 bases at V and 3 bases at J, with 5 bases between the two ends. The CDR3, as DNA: TGTGCCAGCAGCCTTAGCTACGAGCAGTACTTC. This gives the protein CASSLSYEQYF.

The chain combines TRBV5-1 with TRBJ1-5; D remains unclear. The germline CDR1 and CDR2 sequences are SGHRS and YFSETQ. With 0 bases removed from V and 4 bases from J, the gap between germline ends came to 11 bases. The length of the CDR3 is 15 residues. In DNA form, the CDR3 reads TGCGCCAGCAGCTTGGGACCGGGGAGAAATCAGCCCCAGCATTTT. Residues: CASSLGPGRNQPQHF.

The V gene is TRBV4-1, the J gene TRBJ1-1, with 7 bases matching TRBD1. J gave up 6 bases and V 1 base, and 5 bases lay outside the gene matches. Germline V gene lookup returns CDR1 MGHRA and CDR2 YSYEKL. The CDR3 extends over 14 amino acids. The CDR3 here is CASSQGQGVSEAFF. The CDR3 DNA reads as TGCGCCAGCAGCCAAGGTCAGGGGGTCTCTGAAGCTTTCTTT.

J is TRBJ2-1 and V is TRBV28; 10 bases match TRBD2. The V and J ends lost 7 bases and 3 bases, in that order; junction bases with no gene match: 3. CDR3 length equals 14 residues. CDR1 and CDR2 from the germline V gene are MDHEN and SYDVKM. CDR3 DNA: TGTGCCAGCACAGTAGCGGGAGGCTACAATGAGCAGTTCTTC. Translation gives CASTVAGGYNEQFF.

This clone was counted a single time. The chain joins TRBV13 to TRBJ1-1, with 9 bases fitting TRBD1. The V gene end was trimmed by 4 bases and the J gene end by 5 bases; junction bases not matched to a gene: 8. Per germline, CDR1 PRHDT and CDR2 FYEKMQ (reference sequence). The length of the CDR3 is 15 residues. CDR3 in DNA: TGTGCCAGCAGCTACACACAGGGGGCTCGGACTGAAGCTTTCTTT. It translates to CASSYTQGARTEAFF.

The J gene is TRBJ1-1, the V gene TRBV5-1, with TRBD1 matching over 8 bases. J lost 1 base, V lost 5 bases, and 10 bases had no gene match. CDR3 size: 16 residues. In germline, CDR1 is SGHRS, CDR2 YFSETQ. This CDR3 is CASRLPQGAGNTEAFF. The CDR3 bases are TGCGCCAGCAGGCTGCCCCAGGGGGCTGGGAACACTGAAGCTTTCTTT.

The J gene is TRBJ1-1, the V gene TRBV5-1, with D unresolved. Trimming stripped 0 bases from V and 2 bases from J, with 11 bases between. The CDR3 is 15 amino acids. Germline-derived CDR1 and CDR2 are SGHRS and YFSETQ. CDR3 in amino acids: CASSLAGEANTEAFF. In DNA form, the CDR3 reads TGCGCCAGCAGCTTGGCCGGTGAGGCTAACACTGAAGCTTTCTTT.

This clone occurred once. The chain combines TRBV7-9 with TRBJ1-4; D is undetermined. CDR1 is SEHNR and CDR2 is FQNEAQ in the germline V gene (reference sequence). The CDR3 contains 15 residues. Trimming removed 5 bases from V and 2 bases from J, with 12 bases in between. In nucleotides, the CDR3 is TGTGCCAGCAGCGGTTCGGGGTACACTAATGAAAAACTGTTTTTT. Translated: CASSGSGYTNEKLFF.

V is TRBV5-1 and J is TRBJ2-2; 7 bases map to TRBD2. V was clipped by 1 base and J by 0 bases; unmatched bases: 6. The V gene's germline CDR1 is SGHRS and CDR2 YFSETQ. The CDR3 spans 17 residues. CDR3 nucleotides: TGCGCCAGCAGCTTGCCTGGGGAGGGCCCGAACACCGGGGAGCTGTTTTTT. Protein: CASSLPGEGPNTGELFF. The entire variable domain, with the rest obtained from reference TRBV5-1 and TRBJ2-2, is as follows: KAGVTQTPRYLIKTRGQQVTLSCSPISGHRSVSWYQQTPGQGLQFLFEYFSETQRNKGNFPGRFSGRQFSNSRSEMNVSTLELGDSALYLCASSLPGEGPNTGELFFGEGSRLTVL.

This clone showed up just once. The CDR3 reads CASSVGAYNEQFF. CDR3 sequence (DNA): TGTGCCAGCAGCGTCGGGGCCTACAATGAGCAGTTCTTC. This rearrangement joins TRBV9 to TRBJ2-1; the D gene is possibly TRBD2 (5 bases). Per the germline V gene, CDR1 is SGDLS and CDR2 is YYNGEE. There are 13 residues in the CDR3. Trimming removed 2 bases from V and 2 bases from J, with 5 bases in between.

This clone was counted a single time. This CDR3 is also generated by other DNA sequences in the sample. The DNA of the CDR3 is TGTGCCAGCAGCCCGGGACTAGCGCGCACCGGGGAGCTGTTTTTT. This sequence encodes CASSPGLARTGELFF. V usage is TRBV11-2 and J usage is TRBJ2-2, with 10 bases aligning to TRBD2. There are 15 residues in the CDR3. After removal of 5 bases from V and 4 bases from J, the junction contained 4 bases not matched to a gene. CDR1 is SGHAT and CDR2 is FQNNGV in the germline V gene.

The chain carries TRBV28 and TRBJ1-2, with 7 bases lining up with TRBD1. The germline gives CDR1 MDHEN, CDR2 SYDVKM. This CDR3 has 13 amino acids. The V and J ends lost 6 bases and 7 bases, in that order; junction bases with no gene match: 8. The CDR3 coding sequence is TGTGCCAGCAGGAGGGGGCAGGTCTCTGGCTACACCTTC. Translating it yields CASRRGQVSGYTF.

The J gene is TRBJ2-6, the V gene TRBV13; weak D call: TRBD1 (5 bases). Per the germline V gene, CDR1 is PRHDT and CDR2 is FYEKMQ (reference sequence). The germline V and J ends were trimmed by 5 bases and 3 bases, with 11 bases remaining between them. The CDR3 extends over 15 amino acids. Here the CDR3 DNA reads TGTGCCAGCAGCAACCAGGGTAGTGGGGCCAACGTCCTGACTTTC. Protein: CASSNQGSGANVLTF.

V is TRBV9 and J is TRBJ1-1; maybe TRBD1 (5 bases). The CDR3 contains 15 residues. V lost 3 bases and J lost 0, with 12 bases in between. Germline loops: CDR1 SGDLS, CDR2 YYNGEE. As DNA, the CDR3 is TGTGCCAGCAGCGGTACAGGCGTCATGAACACTGAAGCTTTCTTT. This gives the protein CASSGTGVMNTEAFF.

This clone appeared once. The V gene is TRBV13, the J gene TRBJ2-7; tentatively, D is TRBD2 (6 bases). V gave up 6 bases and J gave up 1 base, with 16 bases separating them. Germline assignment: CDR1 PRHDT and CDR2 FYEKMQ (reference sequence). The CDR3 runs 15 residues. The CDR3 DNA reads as TGTGCCAGCAGTTCTTTGCGGGGTTTATCCTACGAGCAGTACTTC. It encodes CASSSLRGLSYEQYF.

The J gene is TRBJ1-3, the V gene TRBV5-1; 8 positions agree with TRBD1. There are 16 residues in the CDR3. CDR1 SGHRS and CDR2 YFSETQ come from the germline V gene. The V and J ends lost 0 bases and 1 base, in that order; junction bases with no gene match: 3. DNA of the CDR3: TGCGCCAGCAGCTTGGGCAGGGGGCTTTCTGGAAACACCATATATTTT. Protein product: CASSLGRGLSGNTIYF.

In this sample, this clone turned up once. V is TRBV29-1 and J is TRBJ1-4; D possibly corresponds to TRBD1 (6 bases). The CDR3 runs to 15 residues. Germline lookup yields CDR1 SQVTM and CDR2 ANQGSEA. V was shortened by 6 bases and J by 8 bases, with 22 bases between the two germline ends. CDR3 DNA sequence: TGCAGCGTCCACGGCGGAGGTCAGGGGACGGAAAAACTGTTTTTT. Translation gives CSVHGGGQGTEKLFF.

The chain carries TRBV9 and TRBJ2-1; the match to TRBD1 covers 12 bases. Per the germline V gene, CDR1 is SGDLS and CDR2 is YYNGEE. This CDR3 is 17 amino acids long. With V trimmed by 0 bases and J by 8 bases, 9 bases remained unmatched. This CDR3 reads CASSVEEGTGGAYEQFF. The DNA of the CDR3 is TGTGCCAGCAGCGTAGAGGAAGGGACAGGGGGCGCGTATGAGCAGTTCTTC.

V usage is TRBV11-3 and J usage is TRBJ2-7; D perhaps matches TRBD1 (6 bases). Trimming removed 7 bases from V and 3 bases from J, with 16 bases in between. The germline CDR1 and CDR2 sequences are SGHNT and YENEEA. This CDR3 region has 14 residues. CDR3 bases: TGTGCCAGCACCAAACCCGACAGGCTCTACGAGCAGTACTTC. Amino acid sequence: CASTKPDRLYEQYF.

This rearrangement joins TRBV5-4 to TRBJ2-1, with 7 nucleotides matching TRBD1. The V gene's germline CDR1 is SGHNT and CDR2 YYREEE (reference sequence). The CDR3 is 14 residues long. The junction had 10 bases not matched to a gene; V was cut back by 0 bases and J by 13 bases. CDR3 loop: CASSLGGMGQQQFF. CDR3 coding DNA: TGTGCCAGCAGCTTGGGTGGCATGGGACAGCAACAGTTCTTC.

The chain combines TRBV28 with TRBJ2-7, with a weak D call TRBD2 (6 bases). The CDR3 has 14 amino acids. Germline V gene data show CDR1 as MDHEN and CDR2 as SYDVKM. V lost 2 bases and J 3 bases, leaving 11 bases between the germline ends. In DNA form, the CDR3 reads TGTGCCAGCAGTTTAAGGGACTGGGACTACGAGCAGTACTTC. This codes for CASSLRDWDYEQYF.

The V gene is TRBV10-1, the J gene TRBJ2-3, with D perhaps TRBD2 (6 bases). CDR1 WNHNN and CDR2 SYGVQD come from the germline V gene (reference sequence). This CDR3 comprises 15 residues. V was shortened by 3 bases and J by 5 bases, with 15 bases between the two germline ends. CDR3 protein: CASSDPRGGKDTQYF. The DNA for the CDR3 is TGCGCCAGCAGTGACCCCCGGGGAGGTAAAGATACGCAGTATTTT.

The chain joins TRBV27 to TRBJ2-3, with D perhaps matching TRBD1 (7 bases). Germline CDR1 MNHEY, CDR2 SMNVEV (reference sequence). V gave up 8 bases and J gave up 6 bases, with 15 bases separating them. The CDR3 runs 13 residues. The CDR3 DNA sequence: TGTGCCAGCGGCGGGACAGCCGGGGATACGCAGTATTTT. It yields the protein CASGGTAGDTQYF.

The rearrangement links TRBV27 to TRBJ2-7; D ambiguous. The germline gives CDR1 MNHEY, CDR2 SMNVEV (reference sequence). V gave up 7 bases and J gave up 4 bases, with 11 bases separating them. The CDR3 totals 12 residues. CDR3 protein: CASIFGLYEQYF. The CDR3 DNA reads TGTGCCAGCATCTTTGGGCTGTACGAGCAGTACTTC.

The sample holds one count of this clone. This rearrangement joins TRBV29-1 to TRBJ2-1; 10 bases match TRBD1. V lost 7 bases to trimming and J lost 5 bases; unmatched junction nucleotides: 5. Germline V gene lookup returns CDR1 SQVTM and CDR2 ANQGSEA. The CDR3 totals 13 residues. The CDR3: CSAAGTGDNEQFF. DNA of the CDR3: TGCAGCGCCGCCGGGACAGGGGACAATGAGCAGTTCTTC.